This T cell receptor (beta chain) was obtained from a study of T-cell reconstitution after alpha-beta-depleted transplantation in children (dated by TCRdb to the mid-2010s). Regarding the study in general: The study quantitatively tracked T-cell immune reconstitution after TCRalphabeta/CD19-depleted allogeneic hematopoietic cell transplantation in children using TCR repertoire profiling.

The CDR3 spans 13 residues, from the cysteine through the phenylalanine. Just CDR3 DNA is preserved here, 39 bases in frame from base 1. As encoded in the germline V gene, CDR1 is MDHEN while CDR2 is SYDVKM. Trimming takes 5 bases from V and 7 bases from J, and the germline ends sit 12 bases apart. Library method: PCR. The reads were generated on an Illumina HiSeq 2500. TCR library preparation used molecular barcoding, with unique molecular identifiers applied to normalize quantification of the TCRbeta repertoire. TCRdb ran its own pipeline on the public reads, namely fastp trimming at Q25 and MiXCR clone calling, and kept in-frame beta chains. Each CDR3 protein appears once, grouped with its most common genes and DNA. The sample data list hundreds of thousands of distinct CDR3 sequences, and approximately 12% of these were observed just once. Together, the top ten hold approximately 2.4% of the sample.

The sample holds many counts of this clonotype. There is no known antigen for this receptor. It has no much larger one-base neighbor in the sample; base qualities were not kept. The chain links TRBV28 with TRBJ2-1; the best D guess is TRBD1, with 6 bases matching. The sample consisted of PBMCs from the stem cell graft donor, taken from the stem cell graft. This TCR derives from a human donor who donated a stem cell graft to a child with acute lymphoblastic leukemia. This receptor carries the CDR3 CASSTRTVNEQFF. The nucleotide sequence reads TGTGCCAGCAGTACCCGGACAGTTAATGAGCAGTTCTTC.